These 23 T cell receptor beta chains came from one sample sequenced in a study of patients and donors after allogeneic stem cell transplantation. TCRdb ran MiXCR on the RT-PCR reads and lists one entry per CDR3 protein. The sample contains about 160,000 distinct CDR3 sequences, 24% of which appear only once. The sequencing input was blood, either unsorted or a sorted T cell fraction (not recorded which). The source of these receptors is a human donor who was either an allogeneic HSCT recipient or a stem cell or donor lymphocyte infusion donor (not recorded which). It is not recorded whose cells these are; they may come from a transplant donor.

The V call is TRBV4-2, the J call TRBJ1-5; D is undetermined. V lost 0 bases, J lost 3 bases, and 12 bases lay in between. From germline, CDR1 is LGHNA and CDR2 YNFKEQ. The CDR3 is 16 amino acids. The DNA of the CDR3 is TGTGCCAGCAGCCAAGAGTGGCTGGGCTACAATCAGCCCCAGCATTTT. Protein sequence: CASSQEWLGYNQPQHF.

Many counts were recorded for this clonotype. The CDR3 nucleotides are TGTGCCAGCAGGGGGGACAGGGCCCCTAACACTGAAGCTTTCTTT. It yields the protein CASRGDRAPNTEAFF. The chain links TRBV6-1 to TRBJ1-1, with TRBD1 matching 9 bases. There are 15 residues in the CDR3. Trimming at V came to 6 bases and at J to 2 bases, leaving 7 bases not matched to a gene. Per germline, CDR1 MNHNS and CDR2 SASEGT.

CDR3 region: CASRRQGSDYEQYF. For the CDR3, the DNA is TGTGCCAGCAGGAGACAGGGGTCGGACTACGAGCAGTACTTC. This chain links TRBV6-5 with TRBJ2-7; 8 bases map to TRBD1. Germline V gene data show CDR1 as MNHEY and CDR2 as SVGAGI. J lost 3 bases, V lost 6 bases, and 7 bases had no gene match. This CDR3 has 14 residues.

V gene TRBV24-1 combines with J gene TRBJ1-5, with TRBD1 as a possible D gene (5 bases). The CDR3 loop spans 14 amino acids. The ends were cut back, 5 bases at V and 3 bases at J, with 10 bases in the middle. The V gene's germline CDR1 is KGHDR and CDR2 SFDVKD. The CDR3 reads CATSGWGNNQPQHF. The CDR3 bases are TGTGCCACCAGTGGTTGGGGGAACAATCAGCCCCAGCATTTT.

This clonotype appeared many times. The chain couples TRBV15 to TRBJ1-1, with 7 positions matching TRBD1. V lost 1 base and J lost 3; bases outside the gene matches: 8. The germline CDR1 and CDR2 sequences are LNHNV and YYDKDF (reference sequence). The CDR3 loop spans 16 amino acids. The CDR3 nucleotides are TGTGCCACCAGCAGAGGCATAAGGGGGCTGGACACTGAAGCTTTCTTT. Translated, it gives CATSRGIRGLDTEAFF.

This clonotype occurred once. The chain carries TRBV30 and TRBJ2-3; TRBD1 is a possible D gene (6 bases). Per germline, CDR1 GTSNPN and CDR2 SVGIG (reference sequence). The CDR3 extends over 13 amino acids. Trimming removed 4 bases from V and 4 bases from J, with 12 bases in between. The CDR3, as DNA: TGTGCCTGGACGGCAGGGGTGGCAGATACGCAGTATTTT. It codes for CAWTAGVADTQYF. The full variable domain, with the rest looked up from reference TRBV30 and TRBJ2-3, is SQTIHQWPATLVQPVGSPLSLECTVEGTSNPNLYWYRQAAGRGLQLLFYSVGIGQISSEVPQNLSASRPQDRQFILSSKKLLLSDSGFYLCAWTAGVADTQYFGPGTRLTVL.

This clonotype was counted only a few times. This rearrangement joins TRBV7-9 to TRBJ2-5; 9 nucleotides match TRBD2. This CDR3 has 16 amino acids. Looked up from germline, CDR1 is SEHNR and CDR2 is FQNEAQ (reference sequence). The V and J ends lost 0 bases and 2 bases, in that order; junction bases with no gene match: 4. The CDR3 sequence: CASSLAGLAQQETQYF. The CDR3 nucleotides read TGTGCCAGCAGCTTAGCAGGACTAGCGCAACAAGAGACCCAGTACTTC.

The chain employs TRBV5-1 and TRBJ2-5; 8 nucleotides line up with TRBD2. The germline CDR1 and CDR2 sequences are SGHRS and YFSETQ. CDR3 length: 14 amino acids. After removal of 0 bases from V and 5 bases from J, the junction contained 3 bases not matched to a gene. The chain's CDR3 is CASSLGTSTETQYF. The CDR3 DNA reads as TGCGCCAGCAGCTTGGGGACTAGCACGGAGACCCAGTACTTC. Drawing the rest from reference TRBV5-1 and TRBJ2-5, the complete variable domain is KAGVTQTPRYLIKTRGQQVTLSCSPISGHRSVSWYQQTPGQGLQFLFEYFSETQRNKGNFPGRFSGRQFSNSRSEMNVSTLELGDSALYLCASSLGTSTETQYFGPGTRLLVL.

This clonotype was detected only a few times. The J gene is TRBJ2-1, the V gene TRBV12-3 or TRBV12-4; TRBD1 or TRBD2 may be the D gene (5 bases each). The V and J ends lost 0 bases and 6 bases respectively, with 9 bases between them. The CDR3 sequence is 14 residues long. The CDR3 is CASSLAGAGNEQFF. CDR3 DNA: TGTGCCAGCAGTTTAGCTGGGGCGGGCAATGAGCAGTTCTTC.

A few counts support this clonotype. This sequence joins TRBV14 and TRBJ2-3; no clear D gene. This CDR3 has 13 amino acids. Trimming stripped 2 bases from V and 8 bases from J, with 11 bases between. Germline-derived CDR1 and CDR2 are SGHDN and FVKESK. The DNA for the CDR3 is TGTGCCAGCAGCCAATTGCCCGGCGGTACGCAGTATTTT. Protein: CASSQLPGGTQYF.

The table lists this clonotype with a few counts. The V call is TRBV18, the J call TRBJ1-6; 9 bases fit TRBD1. Germline trimming cut 4 bases from V and 7 bases from J; bases unmatched to any gene: 5. CDR3 size: 15 residues. Germline V gives CDR1 KGHSH, CDR2 LQKENI. CDR3 in DNA: TGTGCCAGCTCACTCTTGGGACAGGGAAATTCACCCCTCCACTTT. Its protein product is CASSLLGQGNSPLHF.

The rearrangement uses TRBV7-2 and TRBJ2-3, with D maybe TRBD2 (6 bases). V was trimmed by 3 bases and J by 1 base, leaving 17 bases between them. Germline V gives CDR1 SGHTA, CDR2 FQGNSA. This CDR3 spans 17 amino acids. The CDR3 region has the DNA TGTGCCAGCAGCTTCTTTCCCTTAGCGGAAGGCACAGATACGCAGTATTTT. Protein: CASSFFPLAEGTDTQYF.

The CDR3 DNA follows: TGCAGTGCTAGAGTCTTCGGACAGGGTCGCACTGAAGCTTTCTTT. This gives the protein CSARVFGQGRTEAFF. The V call is TRBV20-1, the J call TRBJ1-1; 8 nucleotides agree with TRBD1. Per the germline V gene, CDR1 is DFQATT and CDR2 is SNEGSKA (reference sequence). V dropped 1 base and J dropped 4; count of bases not matched to a gene: 8. The CDR3 runs to 15 residues.

In this sample, this clonotype turned up many times. The chain employs TRBV5-1 and TRBJ1-1; 9 nucleotides align to TRBD1. V was clipped by 2 bases and J by 0 bases; unmatched bases: 5. Germline lookup yields CDR1 SGHRS and CDR2 YFSETQ. CDR3 length equals 16 residues. CDR3 DNA: TGCGCCAGCAGCTTAAACAGGGGGCGAGTGAACACTGAAGCTTTCTTT. It is translated as CASSLNRGRVNTEAFF. Full variable domain (remainder filled in from reference TRBV5-1 and TRBJ1-1): KAGVTQTPRYLIKTRGQQVTLSCSPISGHRSVSWYQQTPGQGLQFLFEYFSETQRNKGNFPGRFSGRQFSNSRSEMNVSTLELGDSALYLCASSLNRGRVNTEAFFGQGTRLTVV.

This clonotype was observed a few times. This chain links TRBV7-2 with TRBJ1-6, with D maybe TRBD1 (5 bases). The CDR3 is 15 residues long. The V gene lost 10 bases and the J gene lost 4 bases, with 17 bases spanning the gap. Per germline, CDR1 SGHTA and CDR2 FQGNSA. CDR3 in amino acids: CAINGARPYNSPLHF. CDR3 coding DNA: TGTGCCATCAATGGGGCCAGGCCATATAATTCACCCCTCCACTTT.

This clonotype was seen only a few times. The chain is built from TRBV7-6 and TRBJ1-4; D not resolved. V was shortened by 3 bases and J by 4 bases, with 6 bases between the two germline ends. CDR3 length: 13 residues. Germline CDR1 and CDR2: SGHVS and FNYEAQ. CDR3 amino acids: CASSFSVNEKLFF. The DNA for the CDR3 is TGTGCCAGCAGCTTTTCAGTTAATGAAAAACTGTTTTTT.

This rearrangement joins TRBV5-1 to TRBJ2-1; a weak D match, TRBD1 (5 bases). In germline, CDR1 is SGHRS, CDR2 YFSETQ. The V gene lost 0 bases and the J gene lost 6 bases, with 16 bases spanning the gap. This CDR3 is built from 16 residues. The CDR3 sequence: CASSLVPREGRNEQFF. The DNA of the CDR3 is TGCGCCAGCAGCTTGGTGCCCAGGGAAGGTCGCAATGAGCAGTTCTTC.

This clonotype showed up just a few times. The chain uses TRBV12-3 or TRBV12-4 and TRBJ2-7, with TRBD1 matching over 8 bases. Losses at the gene ends were 5 bases for V and 6 bases for J; bases not matched to a gene: 6. The CDR3 has 13 residues. Written as DNA, the CDR3 is TGTGCCAGCAGTACTTGGACAGGGTGCGAGCAGTACTTC. Its translation is CASSTWTGCEQYF.

This clonotype showed up just a few times. V gene TRBV30 combines with J gene TRBJ2-5; D is possibly TRBD2 (5 bases). This CDR3 has 15 amino acids. The germline CDR1 and CDR2 sequences are GTSNPN and SVGIG (reference sequence). V lost 0 bases, J lost 3 bases, and 14 bases lay in between. The DNA of the CDR3 is TGTGCCTGGAGTGTACCTAGCAGTCTGAAAGAGACCCAGTACTTC. Its protein product is CAWSVPSSLKETQYF.

The CDR3 region has the DNA TGTGCCAGCAGGGCTCCTAGCACAGATACGCAGTATTTT. Translating it yields CASRAPSTDTQYF. The chain has TRBV27 and TRBJ2-3; D not resolved. V lost 6 bases to trimming and J lost 0 bases, with 7 bases between them. CDR1 is MNHEY, CDR2 SMNVEV, per germline (reference sequence). The CDR3 extends over 13 amino acids.

Many counts were recorded for this clonotype. The chain recombines TRBV5-1 with TRBJ1-2; D might be TRBD1 (6 bases). V gave up 0 bases and J gave up 2 bases, with 14 bases separating them. CDR3 length equals 16 residues. Per the germline V gene, CDR1 is SGHRS and CDR2 is YFSETQ. The CDR3, as DNA: TGCGCCAGCAGCTTGGCCCGTCGGGGGCTGAACTATGGCTACACCTTC. This sequence encodes CASSLARRGLNYGYTF.

The genes are TRBV4-2 and TRBJ2-7; 7 bases are a match to TRBD2. Trimming cost V 0 bases and J 3 bases; bases outside gene matches: 11. The CDR3 has 17 amino acids. CDR1 is LGHNA, CDR2 YNFKEQ, per germline. The CDR3 protein is CASSQEAGPLMGYEQYF. Here the CDR3 DNA reads TGTGCCAGCAGCCAAGAAGCGGGGCCCCTGATGGGCTACGAGCAGTACTTC.

V gene TRBV11-3 combines with J gene TRBJ1-1; D gene uncertain. The CDR3 length is 16 residues. The germline V gene has CDR1 SGHNT and CDR2 YENEEA. Trimming took 5 bases from V and 6 from J, leaving 22 bases between them. In DNA, the CDR3 is TGTGCCAGCAGCCTACGTAGGTTTTCAGATTCCGCTGAAGCTTTCTTT. It codes for CASSLRRFSDSAEAFF.